The clone carrying this TCR beta chain was observed a few times. The antigen is not known. The data were obtained in a study of cytomegalovirus exposure and HLA in healthy donors. Across the study: A data release that came early held 75 million to 85 million unique TCRs from HLA-typed donors. Ancestry clustering placed around 81% of a few hundred genotyped donors in the Caucasian-associated cluster. Study-level points and caveats: Later on, an analysis found that several of the most significant clusters appeared to be linked to common viral pathogens, which included parvovirus B19. A previous analysis found most TCR beta V segments productive roughly 90% or roughly 30% of the time.

Primers included in the PCR were 60 Vbeta and 13 Jbeta primers. Here immunoSEQ multiplex PCR was the method, and the copy in TCRdb shows in-frame clones only, minus some. The data contain 95,000 to 150,000 clones, about three quarters of them singletons. Material for sequencing was PBMCs. This TCR came from a woman aged 40 to 50 in good health and CMV-seropositive.

In nucleotides, the CDR3 is TGCGCCAGCAGCTACGGACAGGGTACCTACAATGAGCAGTTCTTC. Its protein is CASSYGQGTYNEQFF. V gene TRBV5-1 combines with J gene TRBJ2-1; 8 bases fit TRBD1. The CDR3 totals 15 residues. Germline CDR1 is SGHRS and CDR2 is YFSETQ. Trimming took 3 bases from V and 2 from J; bases not matched to a gene: 4.